This T cell receptor beta chain comes out of a study of T cells in women clearing cervical HPV infection (dated by TCRdb to the late 2010s). Turning to the overall study: Cases were 20 to 25 women with histologically confirmed HPV16-related CIN3 or worse, including a couple of invasive cancers. Cases and controls were matched on year of sample collection and on age within five years. Blood from cases was collected at the visit at which the lesion was first identified, whereas blood from controls was collected once infection was no longer detected. A median age of approximately 30 years was observed in cases versus approximately 40 in controls, and no significant differences in baseline characteristics were found. As quality controls, five blinded duplicates were added to each group, bringing the total to about 60 samples made up of some 50 participants and ten or so replicates. This exploratory proof-of-principle case-control study, nested within the Guanacaste HPV Natural History Study in Costa Rica, compared TCR repertoires among women with different cervical HPV16 outcomes. The parent cohort enrolled 10,049 women aged 18 or older in Guanacaste, Costa Rica, during about 1993 to 1994 and followed them for less than 8 years. Among cases, blood sampling occurred a median of about 150 days after lesion detection, with an interquartile range of roughly 85 to 210 days. Because only a few women had HLA typing data, the possibility that HLA type acted as a confounder could not be ruled out. The controls were 25 or so women whose single incident HPV16 infection cleared within 12 months with no development of precancer or cancer.

Using the immunoSEQ assay, multiplex PCR amplified TCR beta CDR3 regions from an average of about 1.1 ug of genomic DNA per sample. Primer bias was corrected in the assay by using a complete synthetic TCR repertoire to establish an amplification baseline. The amplicons were sequenced on the Illumina platform. The authors' analysis ran thus. Sequences were error-corrected by clustering with frequency ratios and a modified nearest-neighbor algorithm, then analyzed in the immunoSEQ Analyzer with IMGT gene definitions. TCR richness and evenness were averaged over 20 rarefaction repeats at each rarefaction depth, excluding samples with fewer sequences than the depth. Relative abundances of V, D and J genes were compared between groups using Wilcoxon rank sum tests, with FDR correction applied. For the blinded duplicates, the intraclass correlation was 95% to 96% for TCR richness and averaged about 77% across 70 or so gene segments. In TCRdb, the immuneACCESS table is reduced to in-frame sequences with V and J assigned. These tables do not hold every clone; where another copy was compared, an unresolved V gene accounts for under half, and the others remain unexplained. That table supplies the V and J calls and clone size; D and trimming were determined from the DNA. This sample's listing comprises about 14,000 clones. Of the sample, 7.5% to 8.5% falls within the top ten clones.

Study-wide conclusions, independent of this receptor: T-cell numbers per sample were unknown, so richness differences could reflect varying T-cell content rather than repertoire biology. TCR repertoire richness was significantly higher in CIN3+ cases than in controls across sequencing depths, while evenness did not differ. Random forest classifiers that combined richness and V gene abundances separated cases from controls with an estimated AUC of 0.8 to 0.9. Whether associations preceded infection or resulted from infection could not be shown with the cross-sectional design, and effector/memory subsets and HPV-specific T cells were not isolated.

Every participant had a single incident cervical HPV16 infection, and prevalent HPV16 infections were excluded. Cervical HPV DNA was detected with MY09/MY11 PCR, and genotyping was done by dot-blot hybridization. Roughly 15 mL of heparinized blood was centrifuged, after which the buffy coat was aliquoted, frozen at -30 degrees C, and then stored at -80 degrees C. QIAGEN kits were used to extract genomic DNA from buffy coat specimens. On this clone: Its antigen remains unidentified.

Sequencing was carried out using blood buffy coat. This TCR derives from a woman between 18 and 70 years old with a cervical HPV16 infection that either progressed to CIN3+ or cleared (not recorded which).

The CDR3 DNA, read in part, is TGTGCCAGCAGCCAAGATCCAGGATTCCCTCAGCCC. Translation gives CASSQDPGFPQP. In full, the CDR3 reads CASSQDPGFPQPQHF. The receptor chain draws on TRBV3-1 (or the pseudogene TRBV3-2) and TRBJ1-5, with no confidently assigned D gene. The read stops 3 residues short of the end of the CDR3; the missing end is completed from the germline J gene. Inclusive of the bounding cysteine and phenylalanine, the CDR3 is 15 residues long. The CDR3 was read in part: 36 bases, with the frame set at base 1. CDR1 LGHDT and CDR2 YNNKEL were looked up in the germline V gene (reference sequence). Trimming takes 0 bases from V and 6 bases from J, and the germline ends sit 12 bases apart.